These 12 T cell receptor beta chains originate from one sample sequenced in a study of OX40 agonist ivuxolimab in advanced cancers. TCRdb keeps only in-frame clones here, not all; method: immunoSEQ multiplex PCR. Seen here are around 63,000 clones, 85% to 90% observed once, and the top ten hold roughly a tenth. Specimen: CD4+ or CD8+ T cells sorted from blood, collected in a trial of the OX40 agonist ivuxolimab. The source is an adult with an advanced solid tumor such as melanoma, head and neck, liver or kidney cancer.

The chain links TRBV11-2 to TRBJ1-2, with D possibly being TRBD1 (6 bases). Germline CDR1 and CDR2: SGHAT and FQNNGV. V lost 5 bases and J 5 bases, leaving 24 bases between the germline ends. The CDR3 extends over 17 amino acids. The CDR3 here is CASSPISGRGRKYGYTF. Written as DNA, the CDR3 is TGTGCCAGCAGCCCTATATCGGGCAGGGGTCGGAAGTATGGCTACACCTTC.

The rearrangement joins TRBV2 to TRBJ2-1, with a possible D match to TRBD1 (6 bases). With 5 bases removed from V and 10 bases from J, the gap between germline ends came to 9 bases. The CDR3 covers 11 residues. CDR1 is SNHLY and CDR2 is FYNNEI in the germline V gene. The CDR3 DNA reads TGTGCCAGCAGTCTGGGGGCCGAGCAGTTCTTC. Protein sequence: CASSLGAEQFF.

J is TRBJ1-5 and V is TRBV5-1; D gene ambiguous. CDR3 length equals 16 residues. V was shortened by 2 bases and J by 0 bases, with 12 bases between the two germline ends. Germline assignment: CDR1 SGHRS and CDR2 YFSETQ. As DNA, the CDR3 is TGCGCCAGCAGCTTAAATCCGGGGTATAGCAATCAGCCCCAGCATTTT. Residues: CASSLNPGYSNQPQHF.

The chain is built from TRBV19 and TRBJ2-7; 10 nucleotides agree with TRBD2. This CDR3 is built from 16 residues. Germline assignment: CDR1 LNHDA and CDR2 SQIVND (reference sequence). The trim removed 4 bases at V and 0 bases at J, leaving 6 bases unmatched. The CDR3 coding sequence is TGTGCCAGTAGTAGCCCTCCTAGCGGGAGCTCCTACGAGCAGTACTTC. Protein product: CASSSPPSGSSYEQYF.

A single count supports this clone. The chain joins TRBV7-3 to TRBJ2-5; 13 positions agree with TRBD2. The germline V gene has CDR1 SGHTA and CDR2 FQGTGA. This CDR3 contains 15 residues. The junction had 3 bases not matched to a gene; V was cut back by 5 bases and J by 3 bases. CDR3 residues: CASSPGTSGKETQYF. Here the CDR3 DNA reads TGTGCCAGCAGCCCCGGGACTAGCGGGAAAGAGACCCAGTACTTC.

The J gene is TRBJ1-1, the V gene TRBV10-2; D gene uncertain. Trimming pared 4 bases from V and 4 bases from J, leaving 10 bases between. This CDR3 contains 13 residues. In germline, CDR1 is WSHSY, CDR2 SAAADI. CDR3: CASSGLVVTEAFF. The CDR3 region has the DNA TGCGCCAGCAGTGGGCTAGTAGTCACTGAAGCTTTCTTT.

This clone showed up just once. The genes are TRBV5-1 and TRBJ1-1; D possibly corresponds to TRBD1 (5 bases). Between the trimmed V and J ends, which lost 1 base and 6 bases, there was a span of 16 bases. Germline CDR1 reads SGHRS; CDR2 reads YFSETQ. The CDR3 has 15 amino acids. CDR3 residues: CASSLFGGLGPEAFF. Here the CDR3 DNA reads TGCGCCAGCAGCTTGTTTGGGGGATTGGGCCCTGAAGCTTTCTTT.

For this clone: Other DNA sequences in this sample translate to the same CDR3. V is TRBV5-1 and J is TRBJ2-5; 8 bases match TRBD2. The CDR3 consists of 14 residues. The germline V gene encodes CDR1 SGHRS and CDR2 YFSETQ. After removal of 1 base from V and 5 bases from J, the junction contained 4 bases not matched to a gene. DNA of the CDR3: TGCGCCAGCAGCTTGTCGGGGGGGCCGGAGACCCAGTACTTC. This gives the protein CASSLSGGPETQYF.

The gene calls are TRBV29-1 and TRBJ1-3; D call uncertain. Germline values: CDR1 SQVTM, CDR2 ANQGSEA. V lost 7 bases and J 12 bases, leaving 16 bases between the germline ends. The length of the CDR3 is 11 residues. CDR3 nucleotide sequence: TGCAGCGCCGCCAACCCAGAGGGCATATATTTT. This codes for CSAANPEGIYF.

The CDR3 region is CSVMDRDGYTF. The CDR3 nucleotides are TGCAGCGTGATGGACAGGGATGGCTACACCTTC. This rearrangement joins TRBV29-1 to TRBJ1-2; 8 nucleotides line up with TRBD1. The CDR3 runs 11 residues. The germline gives CDR1 SQVTM, CDR2 ANQGSEA. Trimming at V came to 6 bases and at J to 6 bases, leaving 3 bases not matched to a gene.

The chain links TRBV10-3 to TRBJ2-3, with D unresolved. Looked up from germline, CDR1 is ENHRY and CDR2 is SYGVKD. CDR3 length: 12 amino acids. Trimming cost V 6 bases and J 0 bases, with 4 bases left between them. Here the CDR3 reads CAIRGSTDTQYF. CDR3 coding DNA: TGTGCCATCAGAGGGAGCACAGATACGCAGTATTTT.

The chain is built from TRBV10-3 and TRBJ1-5; a possible D gene is TRBD1 (6 bases). This CDR3 spans 15 amino acids. Germline CDR1 ENHRY, CDR2 SYGVKD. Trimming removed 7 bases from V and 4 bases from J, with 17 bases in between. CDR3 coding DNA: TGTGCCATCAAGCCGGGACACGACCTTAATCAGCCCCAGCATTTT. This sequence encodes CAIKPGHDLNQPQHF.